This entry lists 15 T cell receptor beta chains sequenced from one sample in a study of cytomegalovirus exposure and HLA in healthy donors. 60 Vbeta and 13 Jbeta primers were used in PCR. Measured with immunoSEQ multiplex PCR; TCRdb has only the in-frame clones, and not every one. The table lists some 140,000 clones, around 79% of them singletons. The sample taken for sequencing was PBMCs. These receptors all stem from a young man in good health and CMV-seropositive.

CDR3 loop: CASSLGRTASGSNQPQHF. The CDR3 nucleotides are TGTGCCAGCAGCTTAGGTCGAACAGCCTCCGGTAGCAATCAGCCCCAGCATTTT. The V call is TRBV7-8, the J call TRBJ1-5; the D is unclear. V lost 1 base, J lost 0 bases, and 16 bases lay in between. The CDR3 has 18 amino acids. CDR1 is SGHVS and CDR2 is FQNEAQ in the germline V gene.

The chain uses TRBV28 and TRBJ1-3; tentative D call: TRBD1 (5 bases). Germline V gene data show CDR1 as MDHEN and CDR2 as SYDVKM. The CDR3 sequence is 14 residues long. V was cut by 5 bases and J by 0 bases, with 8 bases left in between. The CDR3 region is CASSPTVSGNTIYF. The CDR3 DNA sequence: TGTGCCAGCAGTCCGACAGTCTCTGGAAACACCATATATTTT.

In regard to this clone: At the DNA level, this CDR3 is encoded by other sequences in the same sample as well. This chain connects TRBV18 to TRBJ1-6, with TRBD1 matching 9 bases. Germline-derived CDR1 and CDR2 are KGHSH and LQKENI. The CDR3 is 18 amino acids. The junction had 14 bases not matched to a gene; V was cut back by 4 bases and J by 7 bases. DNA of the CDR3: TGTGCCAGCTCACGTACTGCCGTGGGACAGGGATCAAATTCACCCCTCCACTTT. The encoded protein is CASSRTAVGQGSNSPLHF.

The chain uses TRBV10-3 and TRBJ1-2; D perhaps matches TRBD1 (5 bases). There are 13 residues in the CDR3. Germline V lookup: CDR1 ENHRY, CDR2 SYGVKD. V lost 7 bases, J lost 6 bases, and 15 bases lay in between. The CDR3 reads CAITNQGRNGYTF. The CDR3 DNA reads TGTGCCATCACCAACCAGGGTCGGAATGGCTACACCTTC.

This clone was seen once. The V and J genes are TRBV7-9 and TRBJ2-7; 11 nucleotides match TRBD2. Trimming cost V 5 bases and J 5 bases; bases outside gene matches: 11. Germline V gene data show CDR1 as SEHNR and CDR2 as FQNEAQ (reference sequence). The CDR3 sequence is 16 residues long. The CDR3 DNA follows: TGTGCCAGCAGCCCGCCGTCGACTAGCGGGGTCCACGAGCAGTACTTC. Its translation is CASSPPSTSGVHEQYF.

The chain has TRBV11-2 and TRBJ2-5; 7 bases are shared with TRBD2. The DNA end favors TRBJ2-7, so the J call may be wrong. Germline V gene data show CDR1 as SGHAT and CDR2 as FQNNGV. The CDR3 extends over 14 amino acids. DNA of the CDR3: TGTGCCAGCAGCCCCTTTTGGGAGGGGAACGAGCAGTACTTC. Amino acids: CASSPFWEGNEQYF.

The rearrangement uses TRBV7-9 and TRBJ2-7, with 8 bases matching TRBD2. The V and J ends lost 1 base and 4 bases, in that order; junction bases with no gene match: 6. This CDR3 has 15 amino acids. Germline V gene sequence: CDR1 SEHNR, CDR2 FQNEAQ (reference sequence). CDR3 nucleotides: TGTGCCAGCAGCTTAGGGGACGGGGGGGCTTACGAGCAGTACTTC. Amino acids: CASSLGDGGAYEQYF.

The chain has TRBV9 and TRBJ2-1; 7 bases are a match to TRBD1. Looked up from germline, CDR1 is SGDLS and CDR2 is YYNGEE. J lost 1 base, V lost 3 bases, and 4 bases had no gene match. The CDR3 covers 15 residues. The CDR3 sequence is CASSARDRSYNEQFF. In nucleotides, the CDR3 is TGTGCCAGCAGCGCCCGGGACAGATCCTACAATGAGCAGTTCTTC.

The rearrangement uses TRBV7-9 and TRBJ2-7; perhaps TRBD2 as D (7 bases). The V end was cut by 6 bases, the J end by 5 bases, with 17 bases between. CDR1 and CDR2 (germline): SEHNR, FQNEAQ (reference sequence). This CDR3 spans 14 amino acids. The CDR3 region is CASRRGAVFHEQYF. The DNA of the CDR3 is TGTGCCAGCAGACGGGGGGCAGTATTCCACGAGCAGTACTTC.

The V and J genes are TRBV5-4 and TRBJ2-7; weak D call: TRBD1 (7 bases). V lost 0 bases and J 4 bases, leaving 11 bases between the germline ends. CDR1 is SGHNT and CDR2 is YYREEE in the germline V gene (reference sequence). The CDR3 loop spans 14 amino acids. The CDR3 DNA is TGTGCCAGCAGCTTGGGTCCAGGGGGGTACGAGCAGTACTTC. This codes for CASSLGPGGYEQYF.

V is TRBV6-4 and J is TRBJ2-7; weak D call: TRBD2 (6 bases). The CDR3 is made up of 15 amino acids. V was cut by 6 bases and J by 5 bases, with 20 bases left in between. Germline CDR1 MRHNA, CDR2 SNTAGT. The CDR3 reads CASRATGTARDEQYF. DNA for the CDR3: TGTGCCAGCAGGGCTACGGGGACTGCGCGCGACGAGCAGTACTTC.

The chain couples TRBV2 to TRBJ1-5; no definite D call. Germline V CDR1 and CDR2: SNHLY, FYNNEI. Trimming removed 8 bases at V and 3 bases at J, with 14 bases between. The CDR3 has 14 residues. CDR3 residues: CASHEAGPNQPQHF. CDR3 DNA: TGTGCCAGCCACGAAGCAGGCCCCAATCAGCCCCAGCATTTT.

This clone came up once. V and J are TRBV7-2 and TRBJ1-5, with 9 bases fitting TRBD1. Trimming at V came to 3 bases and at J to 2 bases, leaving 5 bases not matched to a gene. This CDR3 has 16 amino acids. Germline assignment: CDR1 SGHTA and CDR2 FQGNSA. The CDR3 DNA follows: TGTGCCAGCAGCTTGATGGGACAGGGAGGCAATCAGCCCCAGCATTTT. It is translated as CASSLMGQGGNQPQHF. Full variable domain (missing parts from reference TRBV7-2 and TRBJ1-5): GAGVSQSPSNKVTEKGKDVELRCDPISGHTALYWYRQSLGQGLEFLIYFQGNSAPDKSGLPSDRFSAERTGGSVSTLTIQRTQQEDSAVYLCASSLMGQGGNQPQHFGDGTRLSIL.

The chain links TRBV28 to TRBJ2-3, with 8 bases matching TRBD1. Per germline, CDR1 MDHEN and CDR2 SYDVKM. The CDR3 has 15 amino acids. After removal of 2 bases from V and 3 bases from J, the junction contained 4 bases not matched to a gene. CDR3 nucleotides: TGTGCCAGCAGTTTAGAGGACAGGGTTACAGATACGCAGTATTTT. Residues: CASSLEDRVTDTQYF.

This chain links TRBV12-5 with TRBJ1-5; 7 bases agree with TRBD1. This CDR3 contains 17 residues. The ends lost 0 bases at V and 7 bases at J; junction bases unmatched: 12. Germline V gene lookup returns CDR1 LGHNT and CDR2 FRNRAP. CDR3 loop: CASGLVLVGQAGQPQHF. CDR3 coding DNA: TGTGCTAGTGGTTTGGTACTAGTAGGACAGGCGGGGCAGCCCCAGCATTTT.